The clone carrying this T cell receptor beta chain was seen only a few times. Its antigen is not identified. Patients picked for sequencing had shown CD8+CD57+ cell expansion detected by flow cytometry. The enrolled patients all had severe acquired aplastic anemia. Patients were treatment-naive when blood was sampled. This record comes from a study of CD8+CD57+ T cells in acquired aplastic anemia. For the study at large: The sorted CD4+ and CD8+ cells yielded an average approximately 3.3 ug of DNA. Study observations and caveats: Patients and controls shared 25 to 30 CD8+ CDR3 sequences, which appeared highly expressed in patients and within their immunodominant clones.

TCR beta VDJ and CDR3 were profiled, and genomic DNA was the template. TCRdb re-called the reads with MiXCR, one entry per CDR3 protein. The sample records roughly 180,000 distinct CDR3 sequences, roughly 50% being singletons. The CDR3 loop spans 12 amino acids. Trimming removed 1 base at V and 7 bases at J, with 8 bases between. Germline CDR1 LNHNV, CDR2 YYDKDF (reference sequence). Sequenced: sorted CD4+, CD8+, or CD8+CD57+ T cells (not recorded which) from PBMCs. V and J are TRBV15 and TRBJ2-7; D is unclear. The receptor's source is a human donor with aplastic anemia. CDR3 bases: TGTGCCACCAGCAGAGGGGGATTGGAGCAGTACTTC. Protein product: CATSRGGLEQYF.